These 26 T cell receptor beta chains originate from one sample sequenced in a study of T cells in women clearing cervical HPV infection. Using immunoSEQ multiplex PCR, the repertoire was profiled, and TCRdb retains in-frame clones only, with some absent. This sample contains about 24,000 clones. The sample consisted of blood buffy coat. These receptor sequences come from a woman aged 18-70 years with a cervical HPV16 infection that either progressed to CIN3+ or cleared (not recorded which).

Of note for this clone: The missing CDR3 end, 3 residues past where the read stops, is filled in from the germline J gene. This chain links TRBV6-4 with TRBJ1-2, with 8 bases identical to TRBD1. The length of the CDR3 is 14 residues. Trimming at V came to 4 bases and at J to 4 bases, leaving 5 bases not matched to a gene. The germline V gene encodes CDR1 MRHNA and CDR2 SNTAGT. The CDR3 here is CASSGQGKGYGYTF. CDR3 DNA (partial): TGTGCCAGCAGTGGACAGGGGAAGGGCTATGGC.

Points on this clone: The DNA ends 3 residues before the CDR3 does, and the rest of the CDR3 is filled in from the germline J gene. This chain connects TRBV7-7 to TRBJ2-4; 10 bases line up with TRBD1. This CDR3 has 14 amino acids. The germline gives CDR1 SSHAT, CDR2 FNYEAQ (reference sequence). CDR3 sequence reads: CASSFPDRGLGQYF. The CDR3 DNA, read in part, is TGTGCCAGCAGCTTCCCAGACAGGGGGCTTGGT.

Details on this clone: The CDR3 extends 3 residues past the end of the read, so its final part is completed from the germline J gene. The genes are TRBV5-1 and TRBJ2-1, with 7 nucleotides matching TRBD2. The CDR3 has 14 amino acids. In germline, CDR1 is SGHRS, CDR2 YFSETQ. V trimming: 8 bases; J trimming: 5 bases; junction bases outside the gene matches: 10. CDR3 in amino acids: CASIPGTTNNEQFF. The covered CDR3 bases are TGCGCCAGTATCCCCGGGACTACCAACAATGAG. The variable domain in full, with the rest retrieved from reference TRBV5-1 and TRBJ2-1, is KAGVTQTPRYLIKTRGQQVTLSCSPISGHRSVSWYQQTPGQGLQFLFEYFSETQRNKGNFPGRFSGRQFSNSRSEMNVSTLELGDSALYLCASIPGTTNNEQFFGPGTRLTVL.

Details on this clone: The CDR3 end lies 3 residues beyond the end of the read and is filled in from the germline J gene. This chain joins TRBV29-1 and TRBJ2-3; the match to TRBD2 covers 9 bases. The V gene's germline CDR1 is SQVTM and CDR2 ANQGSEA. V shed 8 bases, J shed 6 bases, and the junction held 21 bases outside the gene matches. The CDR3 runs to 17 residues. CDR3: CSPAGIPSGAHGDTQYF. CDR3 DNA (partial): TGCAGCCCTGCGGGTATCCCTAGCGGGGCCCATGGGGATACG.

The chain's CDR3 is CASSEQLPGTNEKLFF. Incomplete CDR3 DNA: TGTGCCAGCAGTGAACAGTTACCCGGGACTAATGAAAAA. The chain joins TRBV2 to TRBJ1-4; no firm D call. The CDR3 end is not reached by the read, which stops 3 residues before it; the germline J gene fills it in. Germline V gives CDR1 SNHLY, CDR2 FYNNEI. Trimming pared 2 bases from V and 2 bases from J, leaving 12 bases between. The CDR3 extends over 16 amino acids.

In the case of this clone: The read falls 3 residues short of the CDR3 end, and the missing part is taken from the germline J gene. Other DNA sequences in the sample encode the same CDR3. The chain combines TRBV6-1 with TRBJ1-2, with 7 nucleotides matching TRBD1. Per germline, CDR1 MNHNS and CDR2 SASEGT. V trimming: 0 bases; J trimming: 3 bases; junction bases outside the gene matches: 7. The CDR3 loop spans 16 amino acids. The sequenced CDR3 bases are TGTGCCAGCAGTGAAGCGAGTTCAGGGGGTCACTATGGC. Residues: CASSEASSGGHYG. The entire CDR3 is CASSEASSGGHYGYTF.

As regards this clone: The CDR3 end falls 3 residues outside the read, so it is completed with the germline J gene. V and J are TRBV6-1 and TRBJ1-5, with D hard to call. Germline V gives CDR1 MNHNS, CDR2 SASEGT. Trimming removed 2 bases at V and 9 bases at J, with 8 bases between. This CDR3 spans 12 amino acids. Here the CDR3 reads CASSERFRPQHF. CDR3 DNA, as far as it was read: TGTGCCAGCAGTGAACGGTTTAGGCCC.

CDR3 DNA (partial): TGTGCCAGCTCACCACCGTCTGGGGGCTACGCGGGATCA. It is translated as CASSPPSGGYAGS. The CDR3 in its entirety is CASSPPSGGYAGSAFF. This chain joins TRBV18 and TRBJ1-1; possible D gene TRBD1, 6 bases. From the germline J gene comes the end of the CDR3, since the read stops 3 residues before it. Germline loops: CDR1 KGHSH, CDR2 LQKENI. CDR3 length: 16 residues.

With regard to this clone: The DNA ends 3 residues before the CDR3 does, and the rest of the CDR3 is filled in from the germline J gene. The chain carries TRBV7-2 and TRBJ2-3, with D maybe TRBD2 (6 bases). The CDR3 covers 13 residues. The germline V gene has CDR1 SGHTA and CDR2 FQGNSA. The part of the CDR3 DNA that was read is TGTGCCAGCAGTCGGACGGTCCGGGGGTCG. As protein: CASSRTVRGS. The whole CDR3 reads CASSRTVRGSQYF.

With respect to this clone: Coverage ceases 3 residues before the CDR3 finishes, and the germline J gene fills in the end. V gene TRBV10-3 combines with J gene TRBJ1-5; TRBD1 might be the D (5 bases). Germline CDR1 reads ENHRY; CDR2 reads SYGVKD. The CDR3 extends over 15 amino acids. Trimming removed 4 bases from V and 2 bases from J, with 12 bases in between. The CDR3 here is CAISGAGQGNQPQHF. The part of the CDR3 DNA that was read is TGTGCCATCAGTGGGGCGGGGCAGGGCAATCAGCCC.

For this clone: The CDR3 goes on 3 residues after the read ends, and that part is filled in from the germline J gene. This chain links TRBV3-1 (or the pseudogene TRBV3-2) with TRBJ2-7, with 8 nucleotides matching TRBD2. With V trimmed by 6 bases and J by 0 bases, 4 bases remained unmatched. CDR1 is LGHDT and CDR2 is YNNKEL in the germline V gene (reference sequence). The CDR3 loop spans 14 amino acids. The sequenced CDR3 bases are TGTGCCAGCAGTCTAGCGGGTCGCTCCTACGAG. Translating it yields CASSLAGRSYE. In full, the CDR3 reads CASSLAGRSYEQYF.

Turning to this clone: An end of the junction does not agree with germline; a read error may underlie this. The observed sequence ends 3 residues before the CDR3 terminus, with the missing tail filled in from the germline J gene. This chain connects TRBV5-1 to TRBJ2-3, with a tentative D call TRBD1 (6 bases). This CDR3 spans 13 amino acids. CDR1 SGHRS and CDR2 YFSETQ come from the germline V gene. The DNA read from the CDR3 is TGCGCCAGCAGCAATGGACAGCCAGAGACG. Translation: CASSNGQPET. The whole CDR3 is CASSNGQPETQYF. Full variable domain (remainder filled in from reference TRBV5-1 and TRBJ2-3): KAGVTQTPRYLIKTRGQQVTLSCSPISGHRSVSWYQQTPGQGLQFLFEYFSETQRNKGNFPGRFSGRQFSNSRSEMNVSTLELGDSALYLCASSNGQPETQYFGPGTRLTVL.

As to this clone: The read falls 3 residues short of the CDR3 end, and the missing part is taken from the germline J gene. The rearrangement links TRBV29-1 to TRBJ2-7; 7 bases are shared with TRBD1. Germline assignment: CDR1 SQVTM and CDR2 ANQGSEA. The J segment lost 2 bases and the V segment lost 6 bases, leaving 10 bases of the junction unmatched. The CDR3 totals 14 residues. CDR3 in amino acids: CSVDRDRGTYEQYF. Incomplete CDR3 DNA: TGCAGCGTAGACCGGGACAGAGGCACCTACGAG.

Worth noting for this clone: At one of its ends the junction is not consistent with the germline gene, which may arise from a read error. The observed sequence ends 3 residues before the CDR3 terminus, with the missing tail filled in from the germline J gene. Other DNA sequences within the sample encode an identical CDR3. The chain combines TRBV7-9 with TRBJ1-3; 9 nucleotides align to TRBD1. The germline V gene encodes CDR1 SEHNR and CDR2 FQNEAQ (reference sequence). The CDR3 spans 15 residues. The part of the CDR3 DNA that was read is TGTGCCAGCGTCATAGGGGACAGGGCAGGAAACACT. Translated, it gives CASVIGDRAGNT. The entire CDR3 reads CASVIGDRAGNTIYF. The whole variable domain, filled in from reference TRBV7-9 and TRBJ1-3, reads DTGVSQNPRHKITKRGQNVTFRCDPISEHNRLYWYRQTLGQGPEFLTYFQNEAQLEKSRLLSDRFSAERPKGSFSTLEIQRTEQGDSAMYLCASVIGDRAGNTIYFGEGSWLTVV.

For this clone: The read ends 3 residues shy of where the CDR3 ends; the end is completed using the germline J gene. V and J are TRBV5-1 and TRBJ1-5; 7 nucleotides align to TRBD1. Unmatched junction bases numbered 7, after V lost 0 bases and J lost 7 bases. CDR1 and CDR2 from the germline V gene are SGHRS and YFSETQ. CDR3 size: 15 residues. The sequenced part of the CDR3 DNA is TGCGCCAGCAGCTTGGCAGGGGGTCGGTCGCAGCCC. It yields the protein CASSLAGGRSQP. The full CDR3 is CASSLAGGRSQPQHF.

About this clone itself: The CDR3 end lies 3 residues beyond the end of the read and is filled in from the germline J gene. The chain employs TRBV12-3 or TRBV12-4 and TRBJ1-5; TRBD1 matches 9 bases. The CDR3 has 16 residues. V dropped 4 bases and J dropped 2; count of bases not matched to a gene: 6. The CDR3: CASSWYRGPGNQPQHF. CDR3 DNA (partial): TGTGCCAGCAGTTGGTACAGGGGGCCGGGCAATCAGCCC.

CDR3: CASSETSGRGTDTQYF. Partial CDR3 DNA: TGCGCCAGCAGCGAGACTAGCGGGAGAGGCACAGATACG. J is TRBJ2-3 and V is TRBV5-1; 12 nucleotides match TRBD2. The CDR3 is cut off 3 residues early in the read; its end comes from the germline J gene. V dropped 4 bases and J dropped 1; count of bases not matched to a gene: 4. The CDR3 has 16 amino acids. Germline CDR1 reads SGHRS; CDR2 reads YFSETQ.

On this clone: The read is 3 residues too short to cover the CDR3 end, so that end is filled in from the germline J gene. The chain combines TRBV7-9 with TRBJ1-2; D is possibly TRBD1 (5 bases). This CDR3 region has 15 residues. Germline assignment: CDR1 SEHNR and CDR2 FQNEAQ (reference sequence). V gave up 5 bases and J gave up 1 base, with 14 bases separating them. The chain's CDR3 is CASSAMGRGNYGYTF. Partial CDR3 DNA: TGTGCCAGCAGCGCTATGGGAAGGGGTAACTATGGC.

On this clone itself: The sequenced fragment ends 3 residues before the CDR3 boundary, so the rest is inferred from the germline J gene. This chain joins TRBV5-1 and TRBJ2-5, with TRBD2 matching over 9 bases. The CDR3 runs 16 residues. The trim removed 0 bases at V and 1 base at J, leaving 4 bases unmatched. Germline CDR1 reads SGHRS; CDR2 reads YFSETQ. The DNA read from the CDR3 is TGCGCCAGCAGCTTGGTCGGCGGGGGGGCCCAAGAGACC. Its translation: CASSLVGGGAQET. The complete CDR3 sequence is CASSLVGGGAQETQYF. The full variable domain, completed using reference TRBV5-1 and TRBJ2-5, is KAGVTQTPRYLIKTRGQQVTLSCSPISGHRSVSWYQQTPGQGLQFLFEYFSETQRNKGNFPGRFSGRQFSNSRSEMNVSTLELGDSALYLCASSLVGGGAQETQYFGPGTRLLVL.

A word on this clone: Sequencing ends 3 residues short of the CDR3 end; the germline J gene provides the rest. The V call is TRBV6-1, the J call TRBJ2-2, with D possibly being TRBD1 (5 bases). CDR1 MNHNS and CDR2 SASEGT come from the germline V gene. The CDR3 is 15 residues long. V lost 4 bases and J lost 2, with 11 bases in between. The covered CDR3 bases are TGTGCCAGCAGTGGGCAGGGAACTAACACCGGGGAG. Residues: CASSGQGTNTGE. The entire CDR3 protein reads CASSGQGTNTGELFF.

A remark on this clone: Read data end 3 residues before the CDR3 end; the end is taken from the germline J gene. V is TRBV5-1 and J is TRBJ2-3; D unresolved. CDR3 length equals 14 residues. Germline CDR1 SGHRS, CDR2 YFSETQ. The CDR3 DNA, read in part, is TGCGCCAGCAGCTTGGATGTCGGTTTAGAGACG. Its translation is CASSLDVGLET. The whole CDR3 is CASSLDVGLETQYF.

To note about this clone: The read ends 3 residues shy of where the CDR3 ends; the end is completed using the germline J gene. This chain joins TRBV11-2 and TRBJ1-1, with D hard to call. V was shortened by 7 bases and J by 2 bases, with 14 bases between the two germline ends. This CDR3 is built from 14 residues. Germline loops: CDR1 SGHAT, CDR2 FQNNGV. CDR3 bases read: TGTGCCAGCACCGTAGACAACTTCAACACTGAA. Translating gives CASTVDNFNTE. The complete CDR3 protein is CASTVDNFNTEAFF.

This CDR3 reads CASSVMKGSGGYTF. CDR3 DNA (partial): TGTGCCAGCAGCGTAATGAAGGGGAGTGGCGGC. The rearrangement uses TRBV9 and TRBJ1-2; perhaps TRBD1 as D (5 bases). The observed sequence ends 3 residues before the CDR3 terminus, with the missing tail filled in from the germline J gene. In germline, CDR1 is SGDLS, CDR2 YYNGEE. The CDR3 sequence is 14 residues long.

A note on this clone: Sequencing ends 3 residues short of the CDR3 end; the germline J gene provides the rest. The chain is built from TRBV10-1 and TRBJ2-3; D is ambiguous. The CDR3 is 13 residues long. In germline, CDR1 is WNHNN, CDR2 SYGVQD (reference sequence). The V end was cut by 10 bases, the J end by 4 bases, with 15 bases between. Partial CDR3 DNA: TGCGCCACCGCTGCAGGAGTCGCAGATACG. Its translation: CATAAGVADT. The CDR3 as a whole reads CATAAGVADTQYF.

Comment on this clone: The read ends 3 residues before the CDR3 terminus; that terminus is restored from the germline J gene. The chain has TRBV27 and TRBJ2-4; 9 bases are shared with TRBD1. Germline V gene sequence: CDR1 MNHEY, CDR2 SMNVEV (reference sequence). The trim removed 6 bases at V and 2 bases at J, leaving 5 bases unmatched. The CDR3 has 15 residues. CDR3 DNA, as far as it was read: TGTGCCAGCAGAAACAGGGGGCGAACCAAAAACATT. It translates to CASRNRGRTKNI. The complete CDR3 sequence is CASRNRGRTKNIQYF.

A remark on this clone: The sequence runs out 3 residues before the end of the CDR3; the remainder is reconstructed from the germline J gene. The chain uses TRBV20-1 and TRBJ1-3; D is possibly TRBD1 (5 bases). V was shortened by 0 bases and J by 2 bases, with 8 bases between the two germline ends. Per germline, CDR1 DFQATT and CDR2 SNEGSKA (reference sequence). The CDR3 extends over 14 amino acids. Here the CDR3 reads CSARDGRAGNTIYF. The part of the CDR3 DNA that was read is TGCAGTGCTAGAGATGGCAGGGCTGGAAACACC.